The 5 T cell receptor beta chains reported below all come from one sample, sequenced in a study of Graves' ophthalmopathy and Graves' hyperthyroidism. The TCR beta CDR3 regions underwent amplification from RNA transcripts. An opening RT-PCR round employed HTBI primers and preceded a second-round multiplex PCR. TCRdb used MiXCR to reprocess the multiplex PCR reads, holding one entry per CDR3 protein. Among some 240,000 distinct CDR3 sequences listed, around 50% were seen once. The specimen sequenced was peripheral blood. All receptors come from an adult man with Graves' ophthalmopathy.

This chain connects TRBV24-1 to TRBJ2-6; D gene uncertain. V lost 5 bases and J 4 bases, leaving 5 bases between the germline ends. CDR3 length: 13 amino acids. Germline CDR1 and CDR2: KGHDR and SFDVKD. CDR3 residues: CATSVEGANVLTF. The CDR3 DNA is TGTGCCACCAGTGTGGAGGGGGCCAACGTCCTGACTTTC.

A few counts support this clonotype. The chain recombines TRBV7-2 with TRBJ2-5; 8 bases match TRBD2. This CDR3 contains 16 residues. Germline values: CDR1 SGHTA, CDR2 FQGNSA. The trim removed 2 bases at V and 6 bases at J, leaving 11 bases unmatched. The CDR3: CASSLRLTGGPKTQYF. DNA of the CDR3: TGTGCCAGCAGCTTACGTCTAACGGGGGGGCCCAAGACCCAGTACTTC.

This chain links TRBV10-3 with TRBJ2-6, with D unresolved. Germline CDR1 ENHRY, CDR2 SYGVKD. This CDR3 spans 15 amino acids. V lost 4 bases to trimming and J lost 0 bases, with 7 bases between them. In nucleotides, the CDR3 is TGTGCCATCAGTGGGGCCGGCTCTGGGGCCAACGTCCTGACTTTC. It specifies CAISGAGSGANVLTF.

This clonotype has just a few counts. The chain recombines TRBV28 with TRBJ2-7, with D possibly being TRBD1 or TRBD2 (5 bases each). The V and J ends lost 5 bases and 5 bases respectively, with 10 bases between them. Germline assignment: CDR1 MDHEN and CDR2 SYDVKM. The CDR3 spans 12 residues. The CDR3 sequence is CASSGDADEQYF. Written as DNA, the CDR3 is TGTGCCAGCAGTGGGGACGCGGACGAGCAGTACTTC.

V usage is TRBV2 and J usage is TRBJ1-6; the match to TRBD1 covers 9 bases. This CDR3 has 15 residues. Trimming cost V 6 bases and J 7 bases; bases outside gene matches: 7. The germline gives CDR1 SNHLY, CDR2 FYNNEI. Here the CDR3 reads CASRSGGTGNSPLHF. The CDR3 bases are TGTGCCAGCAGGTCTGGCGGGACAGGGAATTCACCCCTCCACTTT.